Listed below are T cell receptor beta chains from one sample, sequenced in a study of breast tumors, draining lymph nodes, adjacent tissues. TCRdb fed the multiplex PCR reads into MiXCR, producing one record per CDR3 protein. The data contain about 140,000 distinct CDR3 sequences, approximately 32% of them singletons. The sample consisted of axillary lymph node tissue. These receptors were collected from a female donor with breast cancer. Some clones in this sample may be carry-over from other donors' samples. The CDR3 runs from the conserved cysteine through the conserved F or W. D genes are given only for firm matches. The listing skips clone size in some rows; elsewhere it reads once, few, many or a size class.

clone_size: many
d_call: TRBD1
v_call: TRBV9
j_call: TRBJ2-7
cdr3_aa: CASSARDRGSYEQYF
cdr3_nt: TGTGCCAGCAGCGCCCGGGACAGGGGATCCTACGAGCAGTACTTC

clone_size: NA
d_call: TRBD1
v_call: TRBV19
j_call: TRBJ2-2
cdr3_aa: CASKQDRGQTGELFF
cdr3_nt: TGTGCCAGTAAACAGGACAGGGGGCAGACCGGGGAGCTGTTTTTT

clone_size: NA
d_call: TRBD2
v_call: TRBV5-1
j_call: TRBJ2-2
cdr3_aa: CASSPGLAANTGELFF
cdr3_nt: TGTGCCAGCAGCCCGGGACTAGCGGCGAACACCGGGGAGCTGTTTTTT

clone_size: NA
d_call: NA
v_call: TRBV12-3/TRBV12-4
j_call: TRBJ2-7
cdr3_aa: CASSYSSRNYGQYF
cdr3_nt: TGTGCCAGCAGTTACTCGTCAAGAAACTACGGGCAGTACTTC

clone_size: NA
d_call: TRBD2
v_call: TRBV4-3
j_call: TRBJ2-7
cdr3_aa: CASSQVTSGGAGEQYF
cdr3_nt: TGCGCCAGCAGCCAAGTAACTAGCGGGGGGGCAGGAGAGCAGTACTTC

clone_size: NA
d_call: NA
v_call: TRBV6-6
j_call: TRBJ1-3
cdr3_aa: CASGPSSGNTIYF
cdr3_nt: TGTGCCAGCGGGCCGTCCTCTGGAAACACCATATATTTT

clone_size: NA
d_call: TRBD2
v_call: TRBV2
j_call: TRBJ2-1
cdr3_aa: CTASNGRGSHNEQFF
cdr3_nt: TGTACAGCGTCGAATGGGAGGGGCTCCCACAATGAGCAGTTCTTC

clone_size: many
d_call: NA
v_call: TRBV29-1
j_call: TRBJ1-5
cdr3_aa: CSVQAGENQPQHF
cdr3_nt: TGCAGCGTTCAGGCAGGGGAGAATCAGCCCCAGCATTTT

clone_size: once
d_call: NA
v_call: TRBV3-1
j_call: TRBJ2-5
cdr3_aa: CASSQNGGGQVETQYF
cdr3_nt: TGTGCCAGCAGCCAAAATGGGGGGGGGCAGGTGGAGACCCAGTACTTC

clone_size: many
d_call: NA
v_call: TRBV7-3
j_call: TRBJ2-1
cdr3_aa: CASWVAGPRGEQFF
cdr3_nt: TGTGCCAGCTGGGTGGCGGGGCCGCGAGGTGAGCAGTTCTTC

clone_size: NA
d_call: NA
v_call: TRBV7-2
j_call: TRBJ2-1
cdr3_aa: CASSLGLSLDYNEQFF
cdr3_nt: TGTGCCAGCAGCTTAGGGCTTTCGCTGGATTACAATGAGCAGTTCTTC

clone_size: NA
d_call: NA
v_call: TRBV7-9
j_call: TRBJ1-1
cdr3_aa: CASSEQGNTEAFF
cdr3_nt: TGTGCCAGCAGCGAACAGGGGAACACTGAAGCTTTCTTT

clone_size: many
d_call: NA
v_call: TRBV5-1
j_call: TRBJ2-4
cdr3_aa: CASSLTSYSQDLNIQYF
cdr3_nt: TGCGCCAGCAGCTTAACTAGTTACTCTCAAGACTTAAACATTCAGTACTTC

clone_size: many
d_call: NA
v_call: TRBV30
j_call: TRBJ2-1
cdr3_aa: CAWKKGTISEQFF
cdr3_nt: TGTGCCTGGAAAAAAGGGACGATCAGTGAGCAGTTCTTC

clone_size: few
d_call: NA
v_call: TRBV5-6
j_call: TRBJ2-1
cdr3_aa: CASSFSRGWEQFF
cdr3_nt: TGTGCCAGCAGCTTTAGTAGGGGGTGGGAGCAGTTCTTC

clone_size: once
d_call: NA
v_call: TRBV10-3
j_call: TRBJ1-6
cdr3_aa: CAISESTRAGDYNSPLHF
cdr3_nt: TGTGCCATCAGTGAGTCGACGAGGGCAGGGGACTATAATTCACCCCTCCACTTT

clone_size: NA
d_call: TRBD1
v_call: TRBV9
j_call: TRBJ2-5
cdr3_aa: CASSRGPRQPQYF
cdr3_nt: TGTGCCAGCAGTAGGGGGCCTCGTCAGCCCCAGTACTTC

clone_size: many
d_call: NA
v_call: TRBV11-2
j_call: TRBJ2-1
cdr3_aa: CASSPTRGIRGNEQFF
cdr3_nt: TGTGCCAGCAGCCCCACTCGGGGTATCCGGGGCAATGAGCAGTTCTTC

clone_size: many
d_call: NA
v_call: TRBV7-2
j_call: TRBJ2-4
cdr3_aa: CASSLAPGTGGNIQYF
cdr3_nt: TGTGCCAGCAGCTTAGCCCCGGGGACCGGAGGAAACATTCAGTACTTC

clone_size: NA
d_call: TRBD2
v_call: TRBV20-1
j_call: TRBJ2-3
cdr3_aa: CSARSGGVSNEQYF
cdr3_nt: TGCAGTGCTAGGTCGGGGGGGGTATCCAATGAGCAGTATTTT

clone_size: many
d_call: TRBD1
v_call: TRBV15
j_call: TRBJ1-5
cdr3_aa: CATSRGQGKGIFQPQHF
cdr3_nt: TGTGCCACCAGCAGGGGACAGGGCAAAGGAATCTTTCAGCCCCAGCATTTT

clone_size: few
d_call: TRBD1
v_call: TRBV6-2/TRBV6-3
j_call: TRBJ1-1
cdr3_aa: CASRLQGDNTEAFF
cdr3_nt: TGTGCCAGCAGACTACAGGGGGATAACACTGAAGCTTTCTTT

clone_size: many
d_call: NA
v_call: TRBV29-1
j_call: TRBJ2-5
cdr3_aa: CSVVVQETQYF
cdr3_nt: TGCAGCGTTGTGGTACAAGAGACCCAGTACTTC

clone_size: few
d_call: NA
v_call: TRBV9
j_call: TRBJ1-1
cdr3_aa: CASSVRDGEKAFF
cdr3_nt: TGTGCCAGCAGCGTAAGGGACGGAGAGAAGGCTTTCTTT

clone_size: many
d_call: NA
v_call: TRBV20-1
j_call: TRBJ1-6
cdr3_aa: CSARDNVGSPLHF
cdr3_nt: TGCAGTGCTAGAGATAACGTCGGTTCACCCCTCCACTTT

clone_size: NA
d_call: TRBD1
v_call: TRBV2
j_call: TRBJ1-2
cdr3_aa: CASSPRQGRANYGYTF
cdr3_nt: TGTGCCAGCAGTCCCAGACAGGGGAGAGCTAACTATGGCTACACCTTC

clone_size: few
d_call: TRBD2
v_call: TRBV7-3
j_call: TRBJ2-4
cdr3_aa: CASSLSGTSGGTSPKNIQYF
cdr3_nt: TGTGCCAGCAGCTTGTCCGGGACTAGCGGGGGGACGTCTCCCAAAAACATTCAGTACTTC

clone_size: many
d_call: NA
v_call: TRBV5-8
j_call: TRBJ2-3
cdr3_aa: CASSWGTDTQYF
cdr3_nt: TGTGCCAGCAGCTGGGGCACAGATACGCAGTATTTT

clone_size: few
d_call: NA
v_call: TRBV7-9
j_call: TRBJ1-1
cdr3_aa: CASSLGGGLGAFF
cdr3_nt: TGTGCCAGCAGCTTAGGTGGGGGTTTAGGAGCTTTCTTT

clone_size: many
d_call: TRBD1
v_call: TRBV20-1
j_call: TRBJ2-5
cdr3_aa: CSARGRTGSQETQYF
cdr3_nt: TGCAGTGCTAGAGGCCGGACAGGGTCCCAAGAGACCCAGTACTTC

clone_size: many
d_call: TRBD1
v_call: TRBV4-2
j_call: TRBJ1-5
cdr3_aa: CASSQRIAGGINQPQHF
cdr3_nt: TGTGCCAGCAGCCAACGCATTGCAGGGGGAATTAATCAGCCCCAGCATTTT

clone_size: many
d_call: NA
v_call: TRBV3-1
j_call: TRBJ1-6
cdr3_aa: CASSPSWGDSPLHF
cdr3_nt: TGTGCCAGCAGCCCGAGTTGGGGGGATTCACCCCTCCACTTT

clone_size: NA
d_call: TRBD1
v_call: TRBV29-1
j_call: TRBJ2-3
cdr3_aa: CSVPGTGGGDTQYF
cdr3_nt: TGCAGCGTTCCAGGGACAGGGGGCGGGGATACGCAGTATTTT

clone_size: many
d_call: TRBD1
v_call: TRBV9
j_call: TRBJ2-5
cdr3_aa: CASSAGGQGTFETQYF
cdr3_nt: TGTGCCAGCAGCGCCGGGGGACAGGGAACATTCGAGACCCAGTACTTC

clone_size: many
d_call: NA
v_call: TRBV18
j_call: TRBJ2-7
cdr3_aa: CASSPLTEGYSYEQYF
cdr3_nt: TGTGCCAGCTCACCACTTACCGAGGGCTACTCCTACGAGCAGTACTTC

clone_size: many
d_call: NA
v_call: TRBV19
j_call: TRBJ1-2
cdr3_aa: CASSKTQLRGYTF
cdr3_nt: TGTGCCAGTAGTAAGACCCAACTAAGGGGCTACACCTTC

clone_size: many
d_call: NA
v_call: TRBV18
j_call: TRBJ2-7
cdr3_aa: CASAQGIGMGYEQYF
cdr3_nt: TGTGCCAGCGCCCAGGGGATCGGGATGGGTTACGAGCAGTACTTC

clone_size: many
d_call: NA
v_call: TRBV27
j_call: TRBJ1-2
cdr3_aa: CASSLFLQGSYTF
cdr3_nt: TGTGCCAGCAGTTTATTCCTCCAGGGGAGCTACACCTTC

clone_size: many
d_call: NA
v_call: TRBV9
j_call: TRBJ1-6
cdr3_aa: CASSKAGGSGSPPHF
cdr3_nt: TGTGCCAGCAGCAAGGCGGGGGGGAGTGGTTCGCCCCCCCACTTT

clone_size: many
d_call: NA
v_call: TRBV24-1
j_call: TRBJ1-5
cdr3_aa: CATSFGDNQPQHF
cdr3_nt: TGTGCCACCAGTTTCGGGGACAATCAGCCCCAGCATTTT

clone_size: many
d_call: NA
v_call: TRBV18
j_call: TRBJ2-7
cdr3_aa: CASSRAGVSSEQYF
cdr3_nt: TGTGCCAGCTCACGGGCAGGGGTCTCGTCCGAGCAGTACTTC

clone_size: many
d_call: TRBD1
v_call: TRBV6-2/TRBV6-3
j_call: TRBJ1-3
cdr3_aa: CASSPAGTGSGNTIYF
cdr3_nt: TGTGCCAGCAGCCCCGCCGGGACAGGGTCTGGAAACACCATATATTTT

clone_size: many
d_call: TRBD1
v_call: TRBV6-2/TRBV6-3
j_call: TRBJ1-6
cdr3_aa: CASSYSTGLSSPLHF
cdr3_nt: TGTGCCAGCAGTTACTCGACAGGGTTAAGTTCACCCCTCCACTTT

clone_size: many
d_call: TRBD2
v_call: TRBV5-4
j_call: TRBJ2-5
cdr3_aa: CASSREGGGGETQYF
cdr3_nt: TGTGCCAGCAGCCGGGAGGGTGGCGGGGGAGAGACCCAGTACTTC

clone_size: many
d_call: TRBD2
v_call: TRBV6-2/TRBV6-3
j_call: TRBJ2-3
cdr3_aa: CASSYGAGGPRDTQYF
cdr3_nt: TGTGCCAGCAGTTACGGTGCGGGGGGGCCCAGAGATACGCAGTATTTT

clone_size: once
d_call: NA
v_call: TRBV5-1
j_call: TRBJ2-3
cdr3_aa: CASSSRVTDTQYF
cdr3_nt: TGCGCCAGCAGCTCAAGGGTGACAGATACGCAGTATTTT

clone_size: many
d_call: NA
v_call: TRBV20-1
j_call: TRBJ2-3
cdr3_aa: CSAREIGTDTQYF
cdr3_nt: TGCAGTGCTAGAGAGATCGGGACAGATACGCAGTATTTT

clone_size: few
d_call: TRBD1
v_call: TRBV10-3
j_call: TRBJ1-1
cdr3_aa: CAITWDRDTEAFF
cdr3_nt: TGTGCCATCACCTGGGACAGGGACACTGAAGCTTTCTTT

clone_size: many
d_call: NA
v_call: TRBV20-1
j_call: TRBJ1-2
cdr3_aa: CSARVGGDYGYTF
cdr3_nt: TGCAGTGCTAGAGTTGGGGGGGACTATGGCTACACCTTC

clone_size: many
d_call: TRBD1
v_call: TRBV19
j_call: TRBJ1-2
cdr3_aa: CASRRGGQDSGYTF
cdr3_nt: TGTGCCAGTAGACGAGGGGGACAGGACTCTGGCTACACCTTC

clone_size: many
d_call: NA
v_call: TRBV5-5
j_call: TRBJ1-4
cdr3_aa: CASSTTPRGQGNEKLFF
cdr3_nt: TGTGCCAGCAGCACCACACCCCGGGGGCAGGGAAATGAAAAACTGTTTTTT

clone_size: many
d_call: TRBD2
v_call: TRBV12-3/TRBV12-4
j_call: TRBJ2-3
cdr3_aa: CASKRRLAGNTDTQYF
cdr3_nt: TGTGCCAGCAAACGACGACTAGCGGGGAACACAGATACGCAGTATTTT